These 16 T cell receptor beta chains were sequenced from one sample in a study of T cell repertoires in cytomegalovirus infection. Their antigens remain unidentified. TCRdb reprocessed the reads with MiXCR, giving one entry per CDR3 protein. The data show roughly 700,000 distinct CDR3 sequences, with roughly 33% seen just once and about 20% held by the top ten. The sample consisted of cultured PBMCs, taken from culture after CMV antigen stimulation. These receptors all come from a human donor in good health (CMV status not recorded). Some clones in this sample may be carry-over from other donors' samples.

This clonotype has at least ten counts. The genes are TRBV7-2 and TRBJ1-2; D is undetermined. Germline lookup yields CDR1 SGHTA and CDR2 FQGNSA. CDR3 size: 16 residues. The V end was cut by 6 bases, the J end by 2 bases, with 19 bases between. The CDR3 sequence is CASSPLPYHRNYGYTF. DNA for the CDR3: TGTGCCAGCAGTCCTCTTCCCTACCACCGAAACTATGGCTACACCTTC. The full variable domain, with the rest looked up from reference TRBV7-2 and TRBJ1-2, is GAGVSQSPSNKVTEKGKDVELRCDPISGHTALYWYRQSLGQGLEFLIYFQGNSAPDKSGLPSDRFSAERTGGSVSTLTIQRTQQEDSAVYLCASSPLPYHRNYGYTFGSGTRLTVV.

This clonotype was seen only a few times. The CDR3: CASSPFSWVGTEAFF. In nucleotides, the CDR3 is TGTGCCAGCTCACCGTTTTCTTGGGTGGGCACTGAAGCTTTCTTT. The chain employs TRBV18 and TRBJ1-1, with D uncertain. V was pared by 3 bases and J by 4 bases, with 15 bases between. CDR1 is KGHSH and CDR2 is LQKENI in the germline V gene. The CDR3 has 15 residues.

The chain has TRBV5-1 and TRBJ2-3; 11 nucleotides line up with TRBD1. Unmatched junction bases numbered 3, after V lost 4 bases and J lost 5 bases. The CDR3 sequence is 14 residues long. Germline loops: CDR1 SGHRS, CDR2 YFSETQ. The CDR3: CASSKGQGGDTQYF. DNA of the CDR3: TGCGCCAGCAGCAAGGGACAGGGGGGAGATACGCAGTATTTT.

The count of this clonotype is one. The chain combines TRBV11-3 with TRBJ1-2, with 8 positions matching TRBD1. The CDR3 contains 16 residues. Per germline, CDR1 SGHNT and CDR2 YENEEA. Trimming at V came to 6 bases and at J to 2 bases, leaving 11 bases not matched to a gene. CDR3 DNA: TGTGCCAGCAGTCCTGACAGGGGCCAGATAAACTATGGCTACACCTTC. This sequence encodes CASSPDRGQINYGYTF.

The CDR3 sequence is CASSRRGITEAFF. The CDR3 DNA reads as TGCGCCAGCAGCCGCCGGGGGATCACTGAAGCTTTCTTT. The chain carries TRBV4-1 and TRBJ1-1; tentative D call: TRBD1 (5 bases). Deletions cut 4 bases from V and 4 bases from J, with 10 bases between. CDR3 length: 13 residues. Germline lookup yields CDR1 MGHRA and CDR2 YSYEKL.

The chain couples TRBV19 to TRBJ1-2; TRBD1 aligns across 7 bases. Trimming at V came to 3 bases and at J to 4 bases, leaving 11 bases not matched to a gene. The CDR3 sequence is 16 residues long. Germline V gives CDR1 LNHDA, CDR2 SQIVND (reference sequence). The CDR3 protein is CASSIRLTGTIYGYTF. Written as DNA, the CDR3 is TGTGCCAGTAGTATCCGCCTGACAGGGACTATCTATGGCTACACCTTC.

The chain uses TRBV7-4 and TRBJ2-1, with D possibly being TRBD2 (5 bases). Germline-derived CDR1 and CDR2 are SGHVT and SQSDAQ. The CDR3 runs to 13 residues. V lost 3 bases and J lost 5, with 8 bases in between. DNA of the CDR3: TGTGCCAGCAGCTTCTTAGCGAACAATGAGCAGTTCTTC. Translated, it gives CASSFLANNEQFF.

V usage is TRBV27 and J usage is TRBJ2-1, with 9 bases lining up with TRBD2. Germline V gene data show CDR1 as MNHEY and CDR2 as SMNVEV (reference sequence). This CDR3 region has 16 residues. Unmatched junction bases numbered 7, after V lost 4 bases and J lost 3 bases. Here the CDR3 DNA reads TGTGCCAGCAGTTACATCGGGACTAGCAGCTACAATGAGCAGTTCTTC. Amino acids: CASSYIGTSSYNEQFF.

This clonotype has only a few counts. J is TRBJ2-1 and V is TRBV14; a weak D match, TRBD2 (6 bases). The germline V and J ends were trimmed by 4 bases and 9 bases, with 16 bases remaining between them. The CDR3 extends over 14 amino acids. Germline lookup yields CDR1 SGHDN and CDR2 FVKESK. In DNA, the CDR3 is TGTGCCAGCAGCCCCTATGGGGGGATCTTTGAGCAGTTCTTC. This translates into CASSPYGGIFEQFF.

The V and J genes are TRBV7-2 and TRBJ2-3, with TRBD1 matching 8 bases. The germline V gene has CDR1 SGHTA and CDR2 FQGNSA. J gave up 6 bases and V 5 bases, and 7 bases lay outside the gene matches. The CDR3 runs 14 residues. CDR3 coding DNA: TGTGCCAGCAGCCCCCGGACAGGGTTTGATACGCAGTATTTT. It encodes CASSPRTGFDTQYF.

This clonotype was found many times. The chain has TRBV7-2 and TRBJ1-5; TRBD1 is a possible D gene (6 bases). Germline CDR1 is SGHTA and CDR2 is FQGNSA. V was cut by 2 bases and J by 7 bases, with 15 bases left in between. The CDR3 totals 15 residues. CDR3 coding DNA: TGTGCCAGCAGCTTAACGGCAGGGGCTGGACAGCCCCAGCATTTT. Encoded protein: CASSLTAGAGQPQHF.

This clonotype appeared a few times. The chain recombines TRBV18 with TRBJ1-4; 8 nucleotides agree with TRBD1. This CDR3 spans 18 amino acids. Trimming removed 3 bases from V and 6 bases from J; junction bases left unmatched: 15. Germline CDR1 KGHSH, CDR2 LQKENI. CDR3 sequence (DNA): TGTGCCAGCTCACCCCTGTGGACAGGGAGTGCTGATGATGAAAAACTGTTTTTT. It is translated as CASSPLWTGSADDEKLFF.

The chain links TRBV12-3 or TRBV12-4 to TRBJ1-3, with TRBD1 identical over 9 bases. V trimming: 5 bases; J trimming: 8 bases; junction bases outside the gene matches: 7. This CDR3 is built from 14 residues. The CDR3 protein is CASSRTGERDTIYF. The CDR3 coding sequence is TGTGCCAGCAGTAGGACAGGGGAAAGAGACACCATATATTTT.

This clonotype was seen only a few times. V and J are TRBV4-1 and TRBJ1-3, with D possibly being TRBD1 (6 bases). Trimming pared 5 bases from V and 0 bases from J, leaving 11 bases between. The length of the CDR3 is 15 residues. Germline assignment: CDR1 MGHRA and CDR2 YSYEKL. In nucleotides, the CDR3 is TGCGCCAGCAGCGGGGGACAAGACTCTGGAAACACCATATATTTT. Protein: CASSGGQDSGNTIYF.

CDR3 sequence reads: CASRGTLGEQFF. DNA of the CDR3: TGTGCCAGCAGGGGGACTCTCGGGGAGCAGTTCTTC. This chain joins TRBV12-3 or TRBV12-4 and TRBJ2-1, with D perhaps TRBD2 (6 bases). The CDR3 extends over 12 amino acids. V lost 6 bases and J 10 bases, leaving 13 bases between the germline ends.

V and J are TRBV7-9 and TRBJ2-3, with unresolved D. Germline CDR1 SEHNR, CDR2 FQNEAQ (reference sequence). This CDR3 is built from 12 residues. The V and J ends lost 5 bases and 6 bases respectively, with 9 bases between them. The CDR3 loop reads CASSKMPDTQYF. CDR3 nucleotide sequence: TGTGCCAGCAGCAAAATGCCCGATACGCAGTATTTT.